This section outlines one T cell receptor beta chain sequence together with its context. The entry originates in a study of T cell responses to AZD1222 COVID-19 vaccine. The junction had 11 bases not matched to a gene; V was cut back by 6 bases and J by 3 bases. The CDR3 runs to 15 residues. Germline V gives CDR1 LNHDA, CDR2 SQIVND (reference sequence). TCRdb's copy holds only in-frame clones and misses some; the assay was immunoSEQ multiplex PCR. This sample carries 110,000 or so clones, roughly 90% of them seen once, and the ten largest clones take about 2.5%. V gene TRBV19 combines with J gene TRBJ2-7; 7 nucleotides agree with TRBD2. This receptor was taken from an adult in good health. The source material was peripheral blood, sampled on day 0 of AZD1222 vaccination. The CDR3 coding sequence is TGTGCCAGTAGCCCCAGCGCGCGGGGGTTCTACGAGCAGTACTTC. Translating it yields CASSPSARGFYEQYF.